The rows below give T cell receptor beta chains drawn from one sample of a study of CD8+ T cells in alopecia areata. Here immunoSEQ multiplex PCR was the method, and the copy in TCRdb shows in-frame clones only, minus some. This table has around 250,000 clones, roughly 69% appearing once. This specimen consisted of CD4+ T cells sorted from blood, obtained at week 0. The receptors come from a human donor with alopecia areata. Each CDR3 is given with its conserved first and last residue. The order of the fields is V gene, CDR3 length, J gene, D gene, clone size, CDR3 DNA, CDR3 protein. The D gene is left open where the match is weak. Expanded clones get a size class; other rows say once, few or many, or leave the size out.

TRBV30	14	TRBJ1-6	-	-	TGTGCGGAGCGGGGCCCCTCCTATAATTCACCCCTCCACTTT	CAERGPSYNSPLHF
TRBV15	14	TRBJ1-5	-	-	TGTGCCACCAGCAGAGATTTTAGCAATCAGCCCCAGCATTTT	CATSRDFSNQPQHF
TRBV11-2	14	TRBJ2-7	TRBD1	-	TGTGCCAGCAGTCCCGGGACAGGGCCCTACGAGCAGTACTTC	CASSPGTGPYEQYF
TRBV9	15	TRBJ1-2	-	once	TGTGCCAGCAGCGTTTCGGGGGCTAGTAACTATGGCTACACCTTC	CASSVSGASNYGYTF
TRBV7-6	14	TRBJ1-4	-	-	TGTGCCGGGGGCAACGGACAAAGTAATGAAAAACTGTTTTTT	CAGGNGQSNEKLFF
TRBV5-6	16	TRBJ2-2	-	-	TGTGCCAGCAGCCGTCTTTCGGGATACTACACCGGGGAGCTGTTTTTT	CASSRLSGYYTGELFF
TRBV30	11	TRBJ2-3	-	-	TGTGCCTGGACCCGCGCAGATACGCAGTATTTT	CAWTRADTQYF
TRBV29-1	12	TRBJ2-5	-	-	TGCAGCACACGGACGGATGAAGAGACCCAGTACTTC	CSTRTDEETQYF
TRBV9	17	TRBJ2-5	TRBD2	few	TGTGCCAGCAGCGTAGCTCCAGCGGGGGCGATCCAAGAGACCCAGTACTTC	CASSVAPAGAIQETQYF
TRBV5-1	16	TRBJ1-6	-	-	TGCGCCAGCAGCTTGGAGCCCAGTCCGGAGAATTCACCCCTCCACTTT	CASSLEPSPENSPLHF
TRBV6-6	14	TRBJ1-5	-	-	TGTGCCAGCAGGGAGGGACCTGGCAATCAGCCCCAGCATTTT	CASREGPGNQPQHF
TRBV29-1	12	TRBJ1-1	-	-	TGCAGCGTTGGGCCTGTGGGCACTGAAGCTTTCTTT	CSVGPVGTEAFF
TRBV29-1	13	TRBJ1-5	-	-	TGCAGCGTTGGTGGGTCAGAGGAACAGCCCCAGCATTTT	CSVGGSEEQPQHF
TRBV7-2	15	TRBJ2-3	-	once	TGTGCCAGCAGACTTCCGGGAGAAAGAGCAGATACGCAGTATTTT	CASRLPGERADTQYF
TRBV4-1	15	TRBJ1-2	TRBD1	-	TGCGCCAGCAGCCAAGTTGGACAGGGGAGATATGGCTACACCTTC	CASSQVGQGRYGYTF
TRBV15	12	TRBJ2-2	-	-	TGTGCCACCAGCAGAACGAACGGGGAGCTGTTTTTT	CATSRTNGELFF
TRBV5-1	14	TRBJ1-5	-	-	TGCGCCAGCAGCCCAACCGGGATCTATCAGCCCCAGCATTTT	CASSPTGIYQPQHF
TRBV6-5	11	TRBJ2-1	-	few	TGTGCCAGCAGTTCCCCGGGGGAGCAGTTCTTC	CASSSPGEQFF
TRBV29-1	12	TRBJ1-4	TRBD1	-	TGCAGCGTTCAGGGGGCAGATGAAAAACTGTTTTTT	CSVQGADEKLFF
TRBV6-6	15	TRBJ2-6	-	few	TGTGCCAGCAGTTACTCAGGTTCCGGGGCCAACGTCCTGACTTTC	CASSYSGSGANVLTF
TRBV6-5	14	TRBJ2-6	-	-	TGTGCCAGCTCACCTTACTCTGGGGCCAACGTCCTGACTTTC	CASSPYSGANVLTF
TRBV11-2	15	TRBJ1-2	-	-	TGTGCCAGCAGCCGTCCCAGTTCAGCTAACTATGGCTACACCTTC	CASSRPSSANYGYTF
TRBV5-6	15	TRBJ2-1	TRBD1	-	TGTGCCAGCAGTTCCCTAGGGACAGCCGACAATGAGCAGTTCTTC	CASSSLGTADNEQFF
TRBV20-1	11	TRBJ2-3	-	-	TGCAGTGCCCCGCTGGGCGTCACGCAGTATTTT	CSAPLGVTQYF
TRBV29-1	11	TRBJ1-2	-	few	TGCAGCGTTGGGGCAGGGAACGGCTACACCTTC	CSVGAGNGYTF
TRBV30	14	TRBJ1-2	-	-	TGTGCCTGGAGCGACCGGGGCCTAAACTATGGCTACACCTTC	CAWSDRGLNYGYTF
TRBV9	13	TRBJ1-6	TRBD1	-	TGTGCCAGCAGCTCAACAGGGGATTCACCCCTCCACTTT	CASSSTGDSPLHF
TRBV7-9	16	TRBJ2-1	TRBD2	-	TGTGCCAGCAGCCCGACTAGCGGGGTGAACTACAATGAGCAGTTCTTC	CASSPTSGVNYNEQFF
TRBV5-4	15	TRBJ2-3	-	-	TGTGCCAGCAGCCGAGATCACGCTAGCACAGATACGCAGTATTTT	CASSRDHASTDTQYF
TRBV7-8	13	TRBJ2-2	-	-	TGTGCCAGCAGCTTAAGCTCCCGCGAGGGGCTGTTTTTT	CASSLSSREGLFF
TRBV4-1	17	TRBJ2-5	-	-	TGCGCCAGCAGCCGCGACCCGCGGCAGGGTAACTCGGGGACCCAGTACTTC	CASSRDPRQGNSGTQYF
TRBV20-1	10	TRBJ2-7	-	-	TGCAGTGCCATCCACAACGAGCAGTACTTC	CSAIHNEQYF
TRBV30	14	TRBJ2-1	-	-	TGTGCCTGGAAGGGGGGCAGGTCCTACAATGAGCAGTTCTTC	CAWKGGRSYNEQFF
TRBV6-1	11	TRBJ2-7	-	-	TGTGCCTCCGGGCCCGCCTACGAGCAGTACTTC	CASGPAYEQYF
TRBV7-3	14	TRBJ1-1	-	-	TGTGCCAGCAGCTTGGGACGGCCGAACACTGAAGCTTTCTTT	CASSLGRPNTEAFF
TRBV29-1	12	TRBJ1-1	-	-	TGCAGCGTCGGGGGCCGGAACACTGAAGCTTTCTTT	CSVGGRNTEAFF
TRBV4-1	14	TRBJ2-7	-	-	TGCGCCAGCAGCCAAGCCCCCGCAGCTACGAGGCAGTACTTC	CASSQAPAATRQYF
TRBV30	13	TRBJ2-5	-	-	TGTGCCTGGAGTTTCGGACAAAAAGAGACCCAGTACTTC	CAWSFGQKETQYF
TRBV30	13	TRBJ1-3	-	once	TGTGCCTGGAGTTTGGGGCTTGGAAACACCATATATTTT	CAWSLGLGNTIYF
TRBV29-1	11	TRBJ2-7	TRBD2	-	TGCAGTGGGGGGGAACTATACGAGCAGTACTTC	CSGGELYEQYF
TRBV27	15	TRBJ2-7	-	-	TGTGCCAGCAGTTTATCGAAACAGCTGTGGGACGAGCAGTACTTC	CASSLSKQLWDEQYF
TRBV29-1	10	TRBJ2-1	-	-	TGCAGCGTTGGAGGAAATGAGCAGTTCTTC	CSVGGNEQFF
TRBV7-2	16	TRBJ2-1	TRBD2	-	TGTGCCAGCAGCGAACGGACTAGAGGTGTCTACAATGAGCAGTTCTTC	CASSERTRGVYNEQFF
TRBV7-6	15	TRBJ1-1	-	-	TGTGCCAGCACGCCCACCGGGGCCTTGAACACTGAAGCTTTCTTT	CASTPTGALNTEAFF
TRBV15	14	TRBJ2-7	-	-	TGTGCCACCAGCACGCAAGGGGGCTCCTACGAGCAGTACTTC	CATSTQGGSYEQYF
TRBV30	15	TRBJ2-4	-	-	TGTGCCTGGAGTGTACGGGGCCTAGCCAAAAACATTCAGTACTTC	CAWSVRGLAKNIQYF
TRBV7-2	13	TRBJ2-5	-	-	TGTGCCAGCAGCCCCAGACCCCCCGGGACCCAGTACTTC	CASSPRPPGTQYF
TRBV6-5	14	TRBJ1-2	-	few	TGTGCCAGCAGCTACACAGGGAGAGACTATGGCTACACCTTC	CASSYTGRDYGYTF
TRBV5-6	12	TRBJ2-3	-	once	TGTGCCAGCAGCTTTACATCAGATACGCAGTATTTT	CASSFTSDTQYF
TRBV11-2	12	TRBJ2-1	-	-	TGTGCCAGCAGCCCCCAGGGCAATGAGCAGTTCTTC	CASSPQGNEQFF
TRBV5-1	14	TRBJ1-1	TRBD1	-	TGCGCCAGCAGCCCAGGACAGGGGAACACTGAAGCTTTCTTT	CASSPGQGNTEAFF
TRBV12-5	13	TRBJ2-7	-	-	TGTGCTAGTGGTTTGGCAGGCGTTGGCGAGCAGTACTTC	CASGLAGVGEQYF
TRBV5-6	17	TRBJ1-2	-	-	TGTGCCAGCAGCTTGGAGGGAGGGGCCCTTAGGGCTAATGGCTACACCTTC	CASSLEGGALRANGYTF
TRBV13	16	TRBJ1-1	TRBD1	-	TGTGCCAGTCAGAGAGACCCGACAGGGAGGGTCACTGAAGCTTTCTTT	CASQRDPTGRVTEAFF
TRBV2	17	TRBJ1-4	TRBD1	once	TGTGCCAGCAGTGAAGTTGGGACAGTCTCAGTGCGGGAAAAACTGTTTTTT	CASSEVGTVSVREKLFF